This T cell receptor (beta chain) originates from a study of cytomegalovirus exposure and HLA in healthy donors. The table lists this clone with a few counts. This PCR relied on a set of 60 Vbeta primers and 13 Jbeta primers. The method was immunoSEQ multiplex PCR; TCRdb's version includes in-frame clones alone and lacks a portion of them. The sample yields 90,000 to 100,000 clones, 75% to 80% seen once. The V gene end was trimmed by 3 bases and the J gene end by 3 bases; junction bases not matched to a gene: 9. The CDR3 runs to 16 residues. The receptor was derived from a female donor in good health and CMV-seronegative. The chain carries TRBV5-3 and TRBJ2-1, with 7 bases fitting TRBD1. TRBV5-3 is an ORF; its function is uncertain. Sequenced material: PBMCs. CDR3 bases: TGTGCCAGAAGCTCTCCACGGGACAGAGTCTACAATGAGCAGTTCTTC. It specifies CARSSPRDRVYNEQFF.